This T cell receptor beta chain is from a study of T cells in Graves' hyperthyroidism and ophthalmopathy. Findings and limits, study-wide: In simple terms, a model built on 13 V-J features told ophthalmopathy apart from stable hyperthyroidism. Also found in blood were most expanded thyroid clonotypes above 0.001.

This clonotype was recorded at least ten times. Its antigen is not known. Diagnosis rested on symptoms, serum thyroxine and TRAb, thyroid ultrasound, and orbital computed tomography. The CDR3 consists of 15 residues. V lost 4 bases to trimming and J lost 2 bases; unmatched junction nucleotides: 4. Germline V lookup: CDR1 MNHNY, CDR2 SVGAGI (reference sequence). The TCR beta CDR3 regions underwent amplification using RNA transcripts as the source. Initially, a first-round RT-PCR of the TCR CDR3 employed the HTBI primer set. MiXCR, applied by TCRdb to the multiplex PCR reads, yields one record per CDR3 protein. The profile shows hundreds of thousands of distinct CDR3 sequences, around 46% of them singletons.

Sequences were obtained from peripheral blood or thyroid tissue (not recorded which). The chain links TRBV6-6 to TRBJ1-2; TRBD1 aligns across 10 bases. The TCR sequence derives from a woman between 18 and 29 years old with Graves' hyperthyroidism. CDR3 loop: CASSSRQGANYGYTF. CDR3 in DNA: TGTGCCAGCAGTTCGAGACAGGGGGCAAACTATGGCTACACCTTC.